The 20 T cell receptor beta chains below all came from one sample that was sequenced in a study of shared clonotypes between healthy human individuals. TCRdb's table, derived via immunoSEQ multiplex PCR, lists solely in-frame clones and lacks some. Of about 500,000 clones in the sample, 77% were seen once. The specimen sequenced was PBMCs. The receptors come from a middle-aged woman in good health. Some clones in this sample may be carry-over from other donors' samples.

This clone was picked up one time. This rearrangement joins TRBV14 to TRBJ1-2; 11 nucleotides line up with TRBD1. Trimming cost V 3 bases and J 4 bases; bases outside gene matches: 10. Looked up from germline, CDR1 is SGHDN and CDR2 is FVKESK. This CDR3 region has 17 residues. The CDR3 loop is CASSQPGTGGSSYGYTF. The CDR3, as DNA: TGTGCCAGCAGCCAGCCAGGGACAGGGGGATCCAGCTATGGCTACACCTTC.

This chain connects TRBV9 to TRBJ2-7, with 13 bases lining up with TRBD2. Germline CDR1 is SGDLS and CDR2 is YYNGEE. With 3 bases clipped from V and 7 bases from J, the junction kept 1 base outside the gene matches. The length of the CDR3 is 13 residues. CDR3 sequence reads: CASSAGLAGEQYF. CDR3 sequence (DNA): TGTGCCAGCAGCGCGGGACTAGCGGGGGAGCAGTACTTC.

The chain employs TRBV5-1 and TRBJ2-3, with TRBD2 matching 11 bases. Trimming cost V 2 bases and J 0 bases; bases outside gene matches: 2. CDR1 is SGHRS and CDR2 is YFSETQ in the germline V gene. The CDR3 is 16 residues long. DNA of the CDR3: TGCGCCAGCAGCTTTCGGACTAGCGGGAGCACAGATACGCAGTATTTT. Translation: CASSFRTSGSTDTQYF. Filled out from reference TRBV5-1 and TRBJ2-3, the complete variable domain reads KAGVTQTPRYLIKTRGQQVTLSCSPISGHRSVSWYQQTPGQGLQFLFEYFSETQRNKGNFPGRFSGRQFSNSRSEMNVSTLELGDSALYLCASSFRTSGSTDTQYFGPGTRLTVL.

J is TRBJ1-2 and V is TRBV5-1; 8 bases are shared with TRBD1. Per germline, CDR1 SGHRS and CDR2 YFSETQ. This CDR3 is 16 amino acids long. V lost 0 bases, J lost 4 bases, and 8 bases stayed unmatched. CDR3 loop: CASSLDGPGGAYGYTF. The DNA of the CDR3 is TGCGCCAGCAGCTTGGATGGGCCAGGGGGCGCCTATGGCTACACCTTC.

The chain has TRBV6-1 and TRBJ2-7; D remains unclear. Trimming removed 0 bases at V and 0 bases at J, with 9 bases between. The CDR3 has 15 residues. Germline CDR1 reads MNHNS; CDR2 reads SASEGT. CDR3 sequence (DNA): TGTGCCAGCAGTGAAGCGGGCCGGGCCTCCTACGAGCAGTACTTC. Translating it yields CASSEAGRASYEQYF.

This clone was seen ten or more times. Other DNA sequences of this sample code for an identical CDR3. The CDR3 here is CASSQSSYEQYF. The CDR3, as DNA: TGTGCCAGCAGCCAATCCTCCTACGAGCAGTACTTC. The rearrangement uses TRBV6-6 and TRBJ2-7, with D unclear. In germline, CDR1 is MNHNY, CDR2 SVGAGI (reference sequence). CDR3 length equals 12 residues. V was cut by 6 bases and J by 0 bases, with 6 bases left in between.

The sample holds a few counts of this clone. A far larger clone is one nucleotide away, so this likely arose from a read error. In this CDR3 the conserved last residue, phenylalanine or tryptophan, is missing, so a read error is likely. The gene calls are TRBV29-1 and TRBJ2-7; 10 nucleotides match TRBD2. CDR1 and CDR2 (germline): SQVTM, ANQGSEA. V lost 3 bases to trimming and J lost 3 bases; unmatched junction nucleotides: 2. CDR3 size: 13 residues. CDR3 DNA sequence: TGCAGCGTTGACAAGCGGGGGGGCTACGAGCAGTACCTC. This translates into CSVDKRGGYEQYL.

Turning to this clone: An end of the junction does not agree with germline; a read error may underlie this. This chain links TRBV27 with TRBJ2-2, with D tentatively TRBD2 (5 bases). Germline V gene sequence: CDR1 MNHEY, CDR2 SMNVEV (reference sequence). The CDR3 has 14 amino acids. This chain's CDR3 is CAGSLFGVIGELFF. CDR3 DNA sequence: TGTGCCGGCAGCCTCTTCGGGGTTATCGGGGAGCTGTTTTTT.

J is TRBJ2-7 and V is TRBV5-5; no reliable D call. The CDR3 spans 15 residues. The V end lost 0 bases, the J end lost 0 bases, and 10 bases lay between the germline ends. Germline V gene sequence: CDR1 SGHKS, CDR2 YYEKEE (reference sequence). The CDR3 DNA follows: TGTGCCAGCAGCTTGGACCAGGCGTACTCCTACGAGCAGTACTTC. This sequence encodes CASSLDQAYSYEQYF.

This rearrangement joins TRBV5-6 to TRBJ1-2; perhaps TRBD1 as D (6 bases). This CDR3 is 13 amino acids long. Germline CDR1 reads SGHDT; CDR2 reads YYEEEE. Trimming cost V 2 bases and J 6 bases, with 11 bases left between them. CDR3 loop: CASSFTGYDGYTF. CDR3 nucleotide sequence: TGTGCCAGCAGCTTCACAGGGTACGATGGCTACACCTTC.

The rearrangement links TRBV28 to TRBJ2-1; the match to TRBD2 covers 12 bases. The germline V gene encodes CDR1 MDHEN and CDR2 SYDVKM. The length of the CDR3 is 19 residues. V lost 1 base and J lost 2; bases outside the gene matches: 9. DNA of the CDR3: TGTGCCAGCAGTTTATCGGCTAGCGGGAGGGCCTCCCCCTACAATGAGCAGTTCTTC. It is translated as CASSLSASGRASPYNEQFF.

The V call is TRBV29-1, the J call TRBJ2-1; tentative D call: TRBD2 (6 bases). The CDR3 length is 11 residues. Germline-derived CDR1 and CDR2 are SQVTM and ANQGSEA. Trimming took 4 bases from V and 10 from J, leaving 11 bases between them. In DNA, the CDR3 is TGCAGCGTTGTCGGAGGGGACGAGCAGTTCTTC. Encoded protein: CSVVGGDEQFF.

The chain links TRBV15 to TRBJ2-1, with D perhaps matching TRBD2 (7 bases). The V end was cut by 2 bases, the J end by 8 bases, with 13 bases between. The germline V gene has CDR1 LNHNV and CDR2 YYDKDF (reference sequence). The CDR3 runs to 14 residues. Here the CDR3 reads CATSRRGGEHEQFF. CDR3 sequence (DNA): TGTGCCACCAGCAGAAGGGGGGGAGAGCATGAGCAGTTCTTC.

On this clone: This sequence may be a read error, since a much larger clone differs from it by one base. The sample carries other DNA sequences with the same CDR3. The rearrangement joins TRBV9 to TRBJ1-1; D is possibly TRBD1 (5 bases). Germline-derived CDR1 and CDR2 are SGDLS and YYNGEE. The CDR3 runs to 14 residues. Trimming cost V 0 bases and J 1 base, with 7 bases left between them. The CDR3 coding sequence is TGTGCCAGCAGCGTAGGAGGGGCGAACACTGAAGCTTTCTTT. This sequence encodes CASSVGGANTEAFF.

This clone has more than one count but fewer than ten. This chain uses TRBV10-3 with TRBJ2-1, with D possibly matching TRBD2 (5 bases). The CDR3 spans 12 residues. Germline V gene lookup returns CDR1 ENHRY and CDR2 SYGVKD. V lost 2 bases to trimming and J lost 10 bases, with 9 bases between them. The CDR3 loop is CAISEGWEEQFF. The CDR3 nucleotides are TGTGCCATCAGTGAGGGGTGGGAGGAGCAGTTCTTC.

This clone was seen at least ten times. The sample carries other DNA sequences with the same CDR3. This chain joins TRBV7-9 and TRBJ1-1, with TRBD1 matching 9 bases. Germline CDR1 is SEHNR and CDR2 is FQNEAQ (reference sequence). Trimming at V came to 7 bases and at J to 3 bases, leaving 3 bases not matched to a gene. The CDR3 is made up of 13 amino acids. CDR3 loop: CASTRTGDTEAFF. CDR3 coding DNA: TGTGCCAGCACCCGGACAGGGGACACTGAAGCTTTCTTT.

The gene calls are TRBV19 and TRBJ1-5; 9 bases align to TRBD1. V shed 6 bases, J shed 4 bases, and the junction held 7 bases outside the gene matches. There are 15 residues in the CDR3. Germline V gives CDR1 LNHDA, CDR2 SQIVND (reference sequence). As DNA, the CDR3 is TGTGCCAGTAGCCGGGACAGGGTGTCTAATCAGCCCCAGCATTTT. Protein sequence: CASSRDRVSNQPQHF.

The rearrangement joins TRBV18 to TRBJ2-7; 8 bases map to TRBD1. Unmatched junction bases numbered 10, after V lost 3 bases and J lost 6 bases. Germline values: CDR1 KGHSH, CDR2 LQKENI. The CDR3 consists of 15 residues. The chain's CDR3 is CASSPFGQGRVEQYF. The CDR3 DNA reads as TGTGCCAGCTCACCTTTTGGACAGGGACGAGTCGAGCAGTACTTC.

This clone was picked up one time. A read error is the likely source, as a far larger clone sits one nucleotide away. This chain links TRBV6-1 with TRBJ2-7; 11 bases align to TRBD2. Germline V gives CDR1 MNHNS, CDR2 SASEGT. There are 15 residues in the CDR3. The CDR3 spells CASEGTSGSSYKQYF. The CDR3, as DNA: TGTGCCAGCGAAGGAACTAGCGGGAGTTCCTACAAGCAGTACTTC.

The chain employs TRBV29-1 and TRBJ2-7; D call uncertain. Germline loops: CDR1 SQVTM, CDR2 ANQGSEA. CDR3 length: 12 amino acids. The V end lost 4 bases, the J end lost 0 bases, and 7 bases lay between the germline ends. The CDR3, as DNA: TGCAGCGTTGTGGGGAACTCCTACGAGCAGTACTTC. It encodes CSVVGNSYEQYF.